The clone carrying this TCR beta chain has ten or more counts. Its cognate antigen is unknown. This specimen belongs to a study of Graves' ophthalmopathy and Graves' hyperthyroidism. TCR beta CDR3 amplification used RNA transcripts. An initial RT-PCR round employing HTBI primers preceded a second-round multiplex PCR. TCRdb reprocessed the multiplex PCR reads with MiXCR, giving one entry per CDR3 protein. The sample has 200,000 to 250,000 distinct CDR3 sequences, 20% to 25% seen once. The germline V gene encodes CDR1 MGHRA and CDR2 YSYEKL. V shed 3 bases and J shed 2 bases, with 17 bases lying between them. CDR3 size: 16 residues. Broader study findings: Most thyroid clonotypes with frequency above 0.001 were detected in blood too.

Clinicians made diagnoses from clinical symptoms, serum thyroxine, TRAb, thyroid ultrasound and orbital computed tomography. The clonotype was recovered from a woman between 50 and 59 years old with Graves' ophthalmopathy. The chain is built from TRBV4-1 and TRBJ2-7, with a possible D match to TRBD1 (6 bases). Specimen: peripheral blood. The CDR3 nucleotides read TGCGCCAGCAGCCACCCAGGGGACCCTTTTGCCTACGAGCAGTACTTC. It codes for CASSHPGDPFAYEQYF.